The 32 T cell receptor beta chains listed next were all sequenced from one sample in a study of cytomegalovirus exposure and HLA in healthy donors. PCR used 60 Vbeta primers and 13 Jbeta primers. The assay was immunoSEQ multiplex PCR, and TCRdb's table has in-frame clones only and misses some. The data show a few hundred thousand clones, 60% to 85% seen once. Sequenced input: PBMCs. These receptor sequences come from a man in his forties in good health and CMV-seronegative.

The chain is built from TRBV2 and TRBJ2-5, with 7 bases lining up with TRBD2. The germline CDR1 and CDR2 sequences are SNHLY and FYNNEI. CDR3 size: 14 residues. J gave up 7 bases and V 8 bases, and 13 bases lay outside the gene matches. The CDR3 DNA reads TGTGCCAGCGCATTTCATGCGGGAGTGCCGACCCAGTACTTC. This codes for CASAFHAGVPTQYF.

The chain uses TRBV7-2 and TRBJ1-1, with 7 nucleotides matching TRBD1. Germline values: CDR1 SGHTA, CDR2 FQGNSA. The CDR3 consists of 14 residues. Trimming at V came to 1 base and at J to 5 bases, leaving 4 bases not matched to a gene. Here the CDR3 reads CASSLEGARTEAFF. CDR3 DNA sequence: TGTGCCAGCAGCTTAGAGGGGGCGAGGACTGAAGCTTTCTTT.

The V gene is TRBV7-9, the J gene TRBJ1-2, with 7 bases matching TRBD1. This CDR3 region has 15 residues. Looked up from germline, CDR1 is SEHNR and CDR2 is FQNEAQ (reference sequence). Losses at the gene ends were 4 bases for V and 4 bases for J; bases not matched to a gene: 9. The DNA of the CDR3 is TGTGCCAGCAGCTCTGGGACAGTCGAAACCTATGGCTACACCTTC. Its translation is CASSSGTVETYGYTF.

The chain links TRBV19 to TRBJ2-5; D is perhaps TRBD2 (6 bases). The CDR3 length is 15 residues. V lost 5 bases and J 4 bases, leaving 17 bases between the germline ends. Germline lookup yields CDR1 LNHDA and CDR2 SQIVND (reference sequence). In nucleotides, the CDR3 is TGTGCCAGTAGTGGGGGGACCGCCCCCACAGAGACCCAGTACTTC. Protein sequence: CASSGGTAPTETQYF.

The chain combines TRBV28 with TRBJ1-5, with unresolved D. Germline assignment: CDR1 MDHEN and CDR2 SYDVKM. This CDR3 is built from 15 residues. Deletions cut 5 bases from V and 3 bases from J, with 14 bases between. The CDR3 is CASSTDGDYNQPQHF. The CDR3 DNA sequence: TGTGCCAGCAGTACCGACGGAGATTACAATCAGCCCCAGCATTTT.

This rearrangement joins TRBV7-3 to TRBJ2-2; 9 positions match TRBD2. Germline CDR1 reads SGHTA; CDR2 reads FQGTGA. The CDR3 consists of 14 residues. The J segment lost 6 bases and the V segment lost 5 bases, leaving 4 bases of the junction unmatched. As DNA, the CDR3 is TGTGCCAGCAGCCAACGCGGGGGGGCCGGGGAGCTGTTTTTT. Translating it yields CASSQRGGAGELFF.

This clone was seen a few times. V usage is TRBV5-1 and J usage is TRBJ2-5; the match to TRBD2 covers 11 bases. Looked up from germline, CDR1 is SGHRS and CDR2 is YFSETQ. After removal of 0 bases from V and 1 base from J, the junction contained 8 bases not matched to a gene. The CDR3 length is 18 residues. The CDR3 reads CASSLVTSGSVGQETQYF. As DNA, the CDR3 is TGCGCCAGCAGCTTGGTTACTAGCGGGAGTGTTGGCCAAGAGACCCAGTACTTC.

This rearrangement joins TRBV19 to TRBJ1-1, with 8 bases identical to TRBD1. CDR1 LNHDA and CDR2 SQIVND come from the germline V gene (reference sequence). J lost 3 bases, V lost 7 bases, and 4 bases had no gene match. This CDR3 spans 13 amino acids. CDR3 DNA sequence: TGTGCCAGTACAGCGACAGGGGACACTGAAGCTTTCTTT. Protein product: CASTATGDTEAFF.

The sample holds one count of this clone. The V gene is TRBV2, the J gene TRBJ2-7, with 7 bases aligning to TRBD1. The length of the CDR3 is 14 residues. The V gene's germline CDR1 is SNHLY and CDR2 FYNNEI. The V and J ends lost 9 bases and 5 bases, in that order; junction bases with no gene match: 13. The CDR3 DNA sequence: TGTGCCAGTTTACATCCGACAGGGATAAACGAGCAGTACTTC. It encodes CASLHPTGINEQYF.

The J gene is TRBJ2-5, the V gene TRBV19; 8 positions match TRBD1. CDR1 is LNHDA and CDR2 is SQIVND in the germline V gene (reference sequence). The ends lost 4 bases at V and 0 bases at J; junction bases unmatched: 7. This CDR3 has 16 amino acids. The chain's CDR3 is CASSTDRGRYQETQYF. In DNA form, the CDR3 reads TGTGCCAGTAGTACCGACAGGGGAAGGTACCAAGAGACCCAGTACTTC.

The chain employs TRBV9 and TRBJ2-1, with 11 bases identical to TRBD2. The J segment lost 12 bases and the V segment lost 1 base, leaving 9 bases of the junction unmatched. Per the germline V gene, CDR1 is SGDLS and CDR2 is YYNGEE. The CDR3 has 15 residues. The CDR3 region is CASSVLAGGLDGQFF. The CDR3 DNA follows: TGTGCCAGCAGCGTACTAGCGGGGGGATTAGATGGGCAGTTCTTC.

The rearrangement joins TRBV6-6 to TRBJ2-3; TRBD1 aligns across 11 bases. Germline loops: CDR1 MNHNY, CDR2 SVGAGI (reference sequence). CDR3 length: 15 residues. Trimming took 2 bases from V and 4 from J; bases not matched to a gene: 2. As DNA, the CDR3 is TGTGCCAGCAGTTACGGACAGGGGGCTGCAGATACGCAGTATTTT. Translation gives CASSYGQGAADTQYF.

As regards this clone: Its ends do not fully match the called genes, so a read error is possible. The chain uses TRBV7-9 and TRBJ1-4; D unresolved. CDR3 size: 16 residues. CDR1 and CDR2 from the germline V gene are SEHNR and FQNEAQ (reference sequence). The CDR3 spells CSSSLAFGGKNEKLFF. CDR3 coding DNA: TGTTCCAGCAGCTTAGCGTTCGGCGGGAAGAATGAAAAACTGTTTTTT.

The J gene is TRBJ2-1, the V gene TRBV14; D might be TRBD1 (7 bases). Trimming removed 6 bases at V and 7 bases at J, with 13 bases between. Germline CDR1 and CDR2: SGHDN and FVKESK. The CDR3 totals 13 residues. The DNA of the CDR3 is TGTGCCAGCAGGAGACAGGGAGGTAATGAGCAGTTCTTC. Amino acids: CASRRQGGNEQFF.

This rearrangement joins TRBV19 to TRBJ2-5, with TRBD1 matching over 8 bases. The CDR3 consists of 13 residues. From germline, CDR1 is LNHDA and CDR2 SQIVND (reference sequence). V was clipped by 8 bases and J by 3 bases; unmatched bases: 5. The CDR3 DNA is TGTGCCAGTTCTGGACAGGGCGAAGAGACCCAGTACTTC. It specifies CASSGQGEETQYF.

V gene TRBV28 combines with J gene TRBJ1-1; D may be TRBD1 (5 bases). V lost 7 bases and J lost 8, with 20 bases in between. The germline V gene has CDR1 MDHEN and CDR2 SYDVKM. The CDR3 is 14 residues long. The CDR3 spells CASIPGLAGMEAFF. In DNA, the CDR3 is TGTGCCAGCATCCCAGGGCTGGCAGGTATGGAAGCTTTCTTT.

The chain combines TRBV6-5 with TRBJ2-6; D remains ambiguous. The length of the CDR3 is 14 residues. V was clipped by 5 bases and J by 1 base, with 6 bases between them. Germline CDR1 is MNHEY and CDR2 is SVGAGI. Written as DNA, the CDR3 is TGTGCCAGCAGTCCTTCGTCTGGGGCCAACGTCCTGACTTTC. It specifies CASSPSSGANVLTF.

The chain joins TRBV27 to TRBJ2-1; 11 bases match TRBD2. The V gene end was trimmed by 5 bases and the J gene end by 12 bases; junction bases not matched to a gene: 12. The CDR3 is 15 residues long. The germline V gene has CDR1 MNHEY and CDR2 SMNVEV (reference sequence). The CDR3 loop is CASSLRGPTSGRQFF. CDR3 DNA sequence: TGTGCCAGCAGTCTTAGGGGACCTACTAGCGGGAGGCAGTTCTTC.

The chain carries TRBV9 and TRBJ1-2; D might be TRBD1 (5 bases). The CDR3 is 14 residues long. The V gene lost 0 bases and the J gene lost 4 bases, with 10 bases spanning the gap. Germline lookup yields CDR1 SGDLS and CDR2 YYNGEE. The CDR3 DNA sequence: TGTGCCAGCAGCGTAGAGGGGAGGGGCTATGGCTACACCTTC. Translation: CASSVEGRGYGYTF.

The chain combines TRBV7-2 with TRBJ2-1; 7 positions match TRBD2. The CDR3 consists of 17 residues. Germline CDR1 is SGHTA and CDR2 is FQGNSA. V lost 5 bases, J lost 2 bases, and 12 bases stayed unmatched. CDR3: CASSDEKAGIPYNEQFF. In DNA, the CDR3 is TGTGCCAGCAGCGACGAAAAAGCGGGGATCCCCTACAATGAGCAGTTCTTC.

The V gene is TRBV7-3, the J gene TRBJ2-2; a weak D match, TRBD2 (6 bases). CDR3 size: 13 residues. Germline-derived CDR1 and CDR2 are SGHTA and FQGTGA. Trimming removed 8 bases at V and 1 base at J, with 8 bases between. The CDR3: CASSRGNTGELFF. The CDR3 nucleotides are TGTGCCAGCTCGCGGGGGAACACCGGGGAGCTGTTTTTT.

This chain links TRBV21-1 with TRBJ1-3. TRBV21-1 is a pseudogene segment. The CDR3 sequence is 17 residues long. The CDR3 sequence: CASSKFQGRGPGNTIYF. The CDR3 nucleotides read TGTGCCAGCAGCAAGTTTCAAGGGAGAGGTCCGGGAAACACCATATATTTT.

There are a few counts of this clone. This chain's CDR3 is CASRDRGGYTF. The CDR3 DNA follows: TGTGCCAGCAGGGACAGGGGTGGCTACACCTTC. This rearrangement joins TRBV27 to TRBJ1-2, with TRBD1 matching over 9 bases. The CDR3 is 11 residues long. Looked up from germline, CDR1 is MNHEY and CDR2 is SMNVEV (reference sequence). V was pared by 6 bases and J by 7 bases, with 0 bases of the junction left unmatched.

The chain employs TRBV18 and TRBJ2-5; D unclear. The CDR3 extends over 13 amino acids. Germline V lookup: CDR1 KGHSH, CDR2 LQKENI. V lost 6 bases, J lost 0 bases, and 8 bases lay in between. The CDR3 DNA follows: TGTGCCAGCTCCCCTCAGTACCAAGAGACCCAGTACTTC. It translates to CASSPQYQETQYF. The variable domain in full, completed from reference TRBV18 and TRBJ2-5, reads NAGVMQNPRHLVRRRGQEARLRCSPMKGHSHVYWYRQLPEEGLKFMVYLQKENIIDESGMPKERFSAEFPKEGPSILRIQQVVRGDSAAYFCASSPQYQETQYFGPGTRLLVL.

This clone was seen a handful of times. V is TRBV6-5 and J is TRBJ1-6; tentative D call: TRBD1 (5 bases). The CDR3 totals 16 residues. Looked up from germline, CDR1 is MNHEY and CDR2 is SVGAGI. Trimming removed 4 bases from V and 6 bases from J, with 16 bases in between. The CDR3, as DNA: TGTGCCAGCAGTTCTCCCGCCGGCAGGGTTAATTCACCCCTCCACTTT. It translates to CASSSPAGRVNSPLHF.

This clone was recorded once. This sequence joins TRBV5-6 and TRBJ1-2; 7 bases match TRBD1. Germline assignment: CDR1 SGHDT and CDR2 YYEEEE. Trimming at V came to 5 bases and at J to 8 bases, leaving 18 bases not matched to a gene. The CDR3 runs 16 residues. CDR3 bases: TGTGCCAGCAGTTTACCAGGGGGAGAAGGTGGAATAGGCTACACCTTC. Its translation: CASSLPGGEGGIGYTF.

The chain combines TRBV5-6 with TRBJ1-5; perhaps TRBD1 as D (5 bases). V lost 1 base and J 5 bases, leaving 10 bases between the germline ends. Per germline, CDR1 SGHDT and CDR2 YYEEEE. The CDR3 sequence is 14 residues long. CDR3 protein: CASSLNGAHQPQHF. In DNA form, the CDR3 reads TGTGCCAGCAGCTTGAATGGGGCGCATCAGCCCCAGCATTTT.

With regard to this clone: Germline is not matched at one junction end, which may reflect a read error. This chain connects TRBV7-9 to TRBJ2-5; TRBD2 matches 15 bases. CDR3 length: 19 amino acids. Germline V CDR1 and CDR2: SEHNR, FQNEAQ (reference sequence). The CDR3 sequence is CSSSFGLAGGPGFQETQYF. The DNA for the CDR3 is TGTTCCAGCAGCTTCGGACTAGCGGGGGGGCCGGGATTCCAAGAGACCCAGTACTTC. The full variable domain, rest sourced from reference TRBV7-9 and TRBJ2-5, is DTGVSQNPRHKITKRGQNVTFRCDPISEHNRLYWYRQTLGQGPEFLTYFQNEAQLEKSRLLSDRFSAERPKGSFSTLEIQRTEQGDSAMYLCSSSFGLAGGPGFQETQYFGPGTRLLVL.

This clone has a handful of counts. This rearrangement joins TRBV28 to TRBJ2-1; 10 nucleotides align to TRBD2. CDR1 MDHEN and CDR2 SYDVKM come from the germline V gene. The CDR3 is 15 residues long. The V segment lost 6 bases and the J segment 7 bases; nucleotides outside the gene matches: 9. Written as DNA, the CDR3 is TGTGCCAGCAGCCCCGGGACTAGCGTGGGGAATGAGCAGTTCTTC. Its translation: CASSPGTSVGNEQFF.

This clone has a handful of counts. The genes are TRBV5-4 and TRBJ2-2; D might be TRBD1 (5 bases). Trimming left V 1 base short and J 1 base short, with 11 bases between. This CDR3 region has 16 residues. CDR1 and CDR2 (germline): SGHNT, YYREEE (reference sequence). CDR3 bases: TGTGCCAGCAGCTTGTACAGGCCCTTGAACACCGGGGAGCTGTTTTTT. This sequence encodes CASSLYRPLNTGELFF. Using reference TRBV5-4 and TRBJ2-2 for the parts outside the CDR3, the full variable domain is ETGVTQSPTHLIKTRGQQVTLRCSSQSGHNTVSWYQQALGQGPQFIFQYYREEENGRGNFPPRFSGLQFPNYSSELNVNALELDDSALYLCASSLYRPLNTGELFFGEGSRLTVL.

This chain links TRBV6-1 with TRBJ2-1; 7 nucleotides match TRBD2. J gave up 1 base and V 10 bases, and 7 bases lay outside the gene matches. Germline values: CDR1 MNHNS, CDR2 SASEGT. The CDR3 is 14 residues long. The DNA for the CDR3 is TGTGCCAATATTTTTAGCGGGTCCTACAATGAGCAGTTCTTC. Translation gives CANIFSGSYNEQFF.

The J gene is TRBJ2-7, the V gene TRBV5-8; D possibly corresponds to TRBD2 (7 bases). The V gene's germline CDR1 is SGHTS and CDR2 YDEGEE. The CDR3 sequence is 16 residues long. The V gene lost 0 bases and the J gene lost 2 bases, with 15 bases spanning the gap. The CDR3 sequence is CASSLAEGEGTYEQYF. The CDR3 DNA is TGTGCCAGCAGCTTGGCAGAGGGGGAGGGGACCTACGAGCAGTACTTC.